The rows below give T cell receptor beta chains drawn from one sample of a study of blood T cell repertoires in COVID-19. Measured with immunoSEQ multiplex PCR; TCRdb has only the in-frame clones, and not every one. The repertoire consists of 98,000 or so clones, with roughly 80% occurring once and the leading ten covering roughly a quarter. Input material: peripheral blood. These receptors were taken from a man in his 60s with acute or convalescent COVID-19. CDR3s include the opening cysteine and the closing phenylalanine or tryptophan. A D gene is named only where the DNA matches it firmly. Clone size is given for some rows only: seen once, a few or many times, or a class if the clone is expanded.

CDR3: CASSPFREQYF
DNA: TGTGCCAGCAGTCCGTTCCGCGAGCAGTACTTC
size: .
J: TRBJ2-7
V: TRBV28
D: .

CDR3: CASSYASGRTEAFF
DNA: TGTGCCAGCAGTTACGCCTCGGGGAGAACTGAAGCTTTCTTT
size: .
J: TRBJ1-1
V: TRBV6-2/TRBV6-3
D: .

CDR3: CASQDRLAGINEQFF
DNA: TGTGCCAGTCAGGATCGACTAGCGGGTATCAATGAGCAGTTCTTC
size: .
J: TRBJ2-1
V: TRBV19
D: TRBD2

CDR3: CATSHRDRTNYGYTF
DNA: TGTGCCACCAGTCACCGGGACAGAACTAACTATGGCTACACCTTC
size: .
J: TRBJ1-2
V: TRBV24-1
D: TRBD1

CDR3: CASSQGANTEAFF
DNA: TGTGCCAGCAGCCAAGGGGCGAACACTGAAGCTTTCTTT
size: .
J: TRBJ1-1
V: TRBV3-1/TRBV3-2
D: .

CDR3: CASSIVLAGGDTQYF
DNA: TGTGCCAGTAGTATAGTACTAGCGGGAGGAGATACGCAGTATTTT
size: once
J: TRBJ2-3
V: TRBV19
D: TRBD2

CDR3: CASSRGYPFQPQHF
DNA: TGTGCCAGCAGTCGAGGTTACCCCTTTCAGCCCCAGCATTTT
size: .
J: TRBJ1-5
V: TRBV7-2
D: .

CDR3: CASSLKTGWDNSPLHF
DNA: TGTGCCAGCAGTTTGAAGACAGGATGGGATAATTCACCCCTCCACTTT
size: .
J: TRBJ1-6
V: TRBV27
D: .

CDR3: CASSLKLAHEQYF
DNA: TGTGCCAGCAGCTTAAAACTAGCACACGAGCAGTACTTC
size: .
J: TRBJ2-7
V: TRBV7-3
D: .

CDR3: CASSIDAGTEAFF
DNA: TGTGCCAGTAGTATAGATGCGGGGACTGAAGCTTTCTTT
size: .
J: TRBJ1-1
V: TRBV19
D: .

CDR3: CASSLDRDRGEAFF
DNA: TGTGCCAGCAGCTTAGACCGGGACAGGGGTGAAGCTTTCTTT
size: .
J: TRBJ1-1
V: TRBV7-8
D: TRBD1

CDR3: CASSSDSGTDTQYF
DNA: TGCGCCAGCAGCTCCGACTCTGGGACAGATACGCAGTATTTT
size: .
J: TRBJ2-3
V: TRBV5-1
D: .

CDR3: CASSEALRINYGYTF
DNA: TGTGCCAGCAGTGAAGCCCTCAGGATCAACTATGGCTACACCTTC
size: .
J: TRBJ1-2
V: TRBV6-1
D: .

CDR3: CASSEGRGNSPLHF
DNA: TGTGCCAGTAGTGAGGGGCGGGGGAATTCACCCCTCCACTTT
size: .
J: TRBJ1-6
V: TRBV19
D: .

CDR3: CASSLNPGQAGETQYF
DNA: TGCGCCAGCAGCCTAAACCCGGGACAGGCTGGGGAGACCCAGTACTTC
size: .
J: TRBJ2-5
V: TRBV5-1
D: TRBD1

CDR3: CASSQRPGQAATNEKLFF
DNA: TGCGCCAGCAGCCAGCGACCGGGACAGGCCGCAACTAATGAAAAACTGTTTTTT
size: once
J: TRBJ1-4
V: TRBV4-3
D: TRBD1

CDR3: CASSWTSGRPRSYEQYF
DNA: TGTGCCAGCAGCTGGACTAGCGGGAGGCCCCGCTCCTACGAGCAGTACTTC
size: .
J: TRBJ2-7
V: TRBV5-4
D: TRBD2

CDR3: CASSSDRHNEKLFF
DNA: TGTGCCAGCAGTAGTGACAGACATAATGAAAAACTGTTTTTT
size: once
J: TRBJ1-4
V: TRBV2
D: .

CDR3: CASSLGWLAGVRETQYF
DNA: TGTGCCAGCAGCTTAGGCTGGTTAGCGGGAGTTAGAGAGACCCAGTACTTC
size: .
J: TRBJ2-5
V: TRBV11-3
D: TRBD2

CDR3: CASRTGVHEQYF
DNA: TGTGCCAGTCGGACAGGGGTCCACGAGCAGTACTTC
size: .
J: TRBJ2-7
V: TRBV27
D: TRBD1

CDR3: CASSLISGGLYTEAFF
DNA: TGTGCCAGCAGCTTAATTTCAGGGGGCTTGTACACTGAAGCTTTCTTT
size: .
J: TRBJ1-1
V: TRBV7-9
D: TRBD1

CDR3: CSATERQSYNEQFF
DNA: TGCAGTGCTACTGAGCGGCAATCCTACAATGAGCAGTTCTTC
size: .
J: TRBJ2-1
V: TRBV20-1
D: .

CDR3: CASSFGGGTQYF
DNA: TGTGCCAGCAGCTTTGGTGGAGGGACCCAGTACTTC
size: .
J: TRBJ2-5
V: TRBV5-5
D: .

CDR3: CASSQDPTGIKDTQYF
DNA: TGCGCCAGCAGCCAAGATCCGACTGGCATCAAAGATACGCAGTATTTT
size: once
J: TRBJ2-3
V: TRBV4-1
D: .

CDR3: CASSLWDRGKETQYF
DNA: TGTGCCAGCAGCTTGTGGGACAGGGGGAAAGAGACCCAGTACTTC
size: .
J: TRBJ2-5
V: TRBV5-5
D: TRBD1

CDR3: CASSLTGGQGAGNTIYF
DNA: TGTGCCAGCAGCTTAACCGGCGGACAGGGGGCTGGAAACACCATATATTTT
size: .
J: TRBJ1-3
V: TRBV7-8
D: TRBD1

CDR3: CASSPFTSGRDEQFF
DNA: TGTGCCAGCTCACCCTTCACTAGCGGGAGAGATGAGCAGTTCTTC
size: .
J: TRBJ2-1
V: TRBV18
D: TRBD2

CDR3: CASSSLAGGAGNEQFF
DNA: TGTGCCAGCAGCTCTTTAGCGGGAGGAGCGGGCAATGAGCAGTTCTTC
size: .
J: TRBJ2-1
V: TRBV6-2/TRBV6-3
D: TRBD2

CDR3: CSASRGLFQPQHF
DNA: TGCAGTGCTAGTAGGGGGTTGTTTCAGCCCCAGCATTTT
size: .
J: TRBJ1-5
V: TRBV20-1
D: .

CDR3: CAWRGRGLSGYNEQFF
DNA: TGTGCCTGGAGAGGCAGGGGGCTAAGTGGGTACAATGAGCAGTTCTTC
size: .
J: TRBJ2-1
V: TRBV30
D: TRBD1

CDR3: CASSPEGVRSGNTIYF
DNA: TGTGCCAGCAGTCCAGAGGGGGTTCGCTCTGGAAACACCATATATTTT
size: .
J: TRBJ1-3
V: TRBV5-4
D: .

CDR3: CASSSLQAGTQYF
DNA: TGTGCCAGCAGTTCCCTCCAGGCCGGTACGCAGTATTTT
size: .
J: TRBJ2-3
V: TRBV12-3/TRBV12-4
D: .

CDR3: CASTSPRTSGNPDTQYF
DNA: TGTGCCAGTACCAGCCCTCGGACTAGCGGGAACCCAGATACGCAGTATTTT
size: .
J: TRBJ2-3
V: TRBV19
D: TRBD2

CDR3: CASTLNPGTGNGYTF
DNA: TGTGCCAGCACCCTTAACCCGGGGACAGGGAATGGCTACACCTTC
size: .
J: TRBJ1-2
V: TRBV28
D: TRBD1

CDR3: CASSPLPPGQRDSPLHF
DNA: TGCGCCAGCAGCCCTCTACCGCCGGGACAGAGGGATTCACCCCTCCACTTT
size: .
J: TRBJ1-6
V: TRBV5-1
D: TRBD1

CDR3: CASALRSGSTGELFF
DNA: TGTGCCAGCGCCCTCCGTAGCGGGAGCACCGGGGAGCTGTTTTTT
size: .
J: TRBJ2-2
V: TRBV11-3
D: TRBD2

CDR3: CASSLSGTSGRSIIETQYF
DNA: TGCGCCAGCAGCCTCTCCGGGACTAGCGGGAGAAGTATTATAGAGACCCAGTACTTC
size: .
J: TRBJ2-5
V: TRBV5-1
D: TRBD2

CDR3: CASSVGTGGTEAFF
DNA: TGTGCCAGCTCAGTAGGTACGGGGGGCACTGAAGCTTTCTTT
size: .
J: TRBJ1-1
V: TRBV27
D: .

CDR3: CASSVGGGISAYGYTF
DNA: TGTGCCAGCAGCGTAGGTGGGGGCATCTCGGCCTATGGCTACACCTTC
size: .
J: TRBJ1-2
V: TRBV9
D: .

CDR3: CASRGTGPSPLHF
DNA: TGCGCCAGCAGGGGGACAGGTCCGTCACCCCTCCACTTT
size: .
J: TRBJ1-6
V: TRBV5-1
D: TRBD1

CDR3: CASSLHPGLENGGELFF
DNA: TGTGCCAGCAGCTTACATCCGGGACTAGAAAATGGCGGGGAGCTGTTTTTT
size: .
J: TRBJ2-2
V: TRBV7-8
D: TRBD2

CDR3: CATSDRTGFSSGANVLTF
DNA: TGTGCCACCAGTGACCGGACAGGGTTTTCCTCTGGGGCCAACGTCCTGACTTTC
size: .
J: TRBJ2-6
V: TRBV24-1
D: TRBD1

CDR3: CATTFKRTGSTGELFF
DNA: TGTGCCACCACGTTTAAGCGGACAGGGTCCACCGGGGAGCTGTTTTTT
size: .
J: TRBJ2-2
V: TRBV15
D: TRBD1

CDR3: CASSMTGAGGKLFF
DNA: TGTGCCAGCAGCATGACAGGGGCCGGTGGAAAACTGTTTTTT
size: .
J: TRBJ1-4
V: TRBV27
D: TRBD1

CDR3: CASSLPGTAQGAFF
DNA: TGTGCCAGCAGTTTACCTGGGACAGCTCAAGGGGCTTTCTTT
size: .
J: TRBJ1-1
V: TRBV28
D: TRBD1

CDR3: CASSHLASGTYNEQFF
DNA: TGTGCCAGCAGCCATTTGGCCTCCGGGACATACAATGAGCAGTTCTTC
size: .
J: TRBJ2-1
V: TRBV7-8
D: .

CDR3: CASSVALAGQEKLFF
DNA: TGTGCCAGCAGCGTAGCTCTGGCAGGGCAAGAAAAACTGTTTTTT
size: .
J: TRBJ1-4
V: TRBV9
D: .

CDR3: CASSRSGSYIQYF
DNA: TGTGCCAGCAGCCGGAGCGGGAGTTACATTCAGTACTTC
size: .
J: TRBJ2-4
V: TRBV14
D: TRBD2

CDR3: CASTSVGTRLSYGYTF
DNA: TGTGCCAGCACCTCGGTGGGGACAAGACTCTCCTATGGCTACACCTTC
size: .
J: TRBJ1-2
V: TRBV5-5
D: .

CDR3: CASILDRNNEKLFF
DNA: TGTGCCAGCATCCTGGACAGGAATAATGAAAAACTGTTTTTT
size: .
J: TRBJ1-4
V: TRBV2
D: TRBD1

CDR3: CASSNRGRDSPLHF
DNA: TGTGCCAGCAGCAACAGGGGAAGGGATTCACCCCTCCACTTT
size: .
J: TRBJ1-6
V: TRBV6-5
D: TRBD1

CDR3: CAWSVRIGGVKLFF
DNA: TGTGCCTGGAGTGTACGAATTGGGGGGGTAAAACTGTTTTTT
size: .
J: TRBJ1-4
V: TRBV30
D: .

CDR3: CSVEEEVHAGELFF
DNA: TGCAGCGTTGAAGAAGAGGTCCATGCCGGGGAGCTGTTTTTT
size: .
J: TRBJ2-2
V: TRBV29-1
D: .